The 23 T cell receptor beta chains below come from one sample, sequenced in a study of T cell changes during pregnancy in multiple sclerosis. The table came from immunoSEQ multiplex PCR; TCRdb's copy has only in-frame clones and leaves some out. The table includes about 81,000 clones, over 85% detected once. The specimen was peripheral blood, collected in the third trimester of pregnancy. These receptors were collected from a female donor in good health, enrolled as a control in a pregnancy study.

V is TRBV19 and J is TRBJ2-7; 9 nucleotides match TRBD2. CDR3 size: 13 residues. The V and J ends lost 3 bases and 6 bases, in that order; junction bases with no gene match: 3. Germline-derived CDR1 and CDR2 are LNHDA and SQIVND (reference sequence). DNA of the CDR3: TGTGCCAGTAGTATCACTAGCGGGCTCGAGCAGTACTTC. Translated, it gives CASSITSGLEQYF. Complete variable domain (other parts from reference TRBV19 and TRBJ2-7): DGGITQSPKYLFRKEGQNVTLSCEQNLNHDAMYWYRQDPGQGLRLIYYSQIVNDFQKGDIAEGYSVSREKKESFPLTVTSAQKNPTAFYLCASSITSGLEQYFGPGTRLTVT.

V usage is TRBV19 and J usage is TRBJ2-2, with 8 bases that match TRBD1. Germline trimming cut 4 bases from V and 6 bases from J; bases unmatched to any gene: 10. Germline CDR1 LNHDA, CDR2 SQIVND (reference sequence). This CDR3 contains 16 residues. In DNA form, the CDR3 reads TGTGCCAGTAGTACGTTTCGGACAGGGTGGGCCGGGGAGCTGTTTTTT. The encoded protein is CASSTFRTGWAGELFF.

The V and J genes are TRBV19 and TRBJ2-3, with a tentative D call TRBD2 (5 bases). This CDR3 has 15 residues. V was shortened by 5 bases and J by 0 bases, with 12 bases between the two germline ends. Germline V CDR1 and CDR2: LNHDA, SQIVND (reference sequence). The chain's CDR3 is CASSLSRTSTDTQYF. CDR3 nucleotides: TGTGCCAGTAGTCTGTCCAGGACTAGCACAGATACGCAGTATTTT.

For the CDR3, the DNA is TGTGCCAGCAGCCCTAGGGACACCCGCAATCAGCCCCAGCATTTT. This codes for CASSPRDTRNQPQHF. The chain joins TRBV6-5 to TRBJ1-5, with D tentatively TRBD1 (6 bases). The germline V gene has CDR1 MNHEY and CDR2 SVGAGI. Trimming removed 6 bases at V and 2 bases at J, with 14 bases between. The CDR3 is 15 residues long.

The rearrangement uses TRBV7-9 and TRBJ2-5; TRBD2 aligns across 13 bases. The CDR3 is made up of 16 amino acids. V shed 1 base and J 3 bases; nucleotides not matched to a gene: 2. Germline V gene sequence: CDR1 SEHNR, CDR2 FQNEAQ (reference sequence). CDR3 in amino acids: CASSLGTSGSEETQYF. The CDR3 nucleotides read TGTGCCAGCAGCTTAGGGACTAGCGGGAGTGAAGAGACCCAGTACTTC.

This clone has just one count. Here the CDR3 DNA reads TGTGCCAGCAGCACCTGGGGGGGTCTCTCCTACGAGCAGTACTTC. This codes for CASSTWGGLSYEQYF. The chain uses TRBV6-1 and TRBJ2-7; TRBD2 agrees at 7 bases. The CDR3 contains 15 residues. Germline CDR1 and CDR2: MNHNS and SASEGT. V lost 6 bases to trimming and J lost 0 bases; unmatched junction nucleotides: 8.

The chain links TRBV28 to TRBJ2-6; D gene unclear. The CDR3 is made up of 15 amino acids. Germline loops: CDR1 MDHEN, CDR2 SYDVKM. V was shortened by 2 bases and J by 0 bases, with 5 bases between the two germline ends. CDR3 sequence reads: CASSLASSGANVLTF. CDR3 DNA: TGTGCCAGCAGTTTAGCGAGCTCTGGGGCCAACGTCCTGACTTTC.

CDR3 residues: CASSQASPGTGLYEQYF. The CDR3 nucleotides are TGTGCCAGCAGCCAAGCTTCCCCCGGGACAGGGCTATACGAGCAGTACTTC. The chain has TRBV4-2 and TRBJ2-7, with 9 bases identical to TRBD1. Germline V gene lookup returns CDR1 LGHNA and CDR2 YNFKEQ. This CDR3 has 17 amino acids. With V trimmed by 1 base and J by 4 bases, 11 bases remained unmatched.

The genes are TRBV5-1 and TRBJ2-1; TRBD2 matches at 7 bases. This CDR3 is 12 amino acids long. Germline-derived CDR1 and CDR2 are SGHRS and YFSETQ. V trimming: 6 bases; J trimming: 7 bases; junction bases outside the gene matches: 4. CDR3 in amino acids: CASTAGGNEQFF. In DNA, the CDR3 is TGCGCCAGCACAGCCGGGGGGAATGAGCAGTTCTTC.

The J gene is TRBJ2-1, the V gene TRBV5-1; 13 bases fit TRBD2. This CDR3 comprises 15 residues. Germline V lookup: CDR1 SGHRS, CDR2 YFSETQ. With V trimmed by 7 bases and J by 8 bases, 9 bases remained unmatched. CDR3 amino acids: CASFQLAGGKDEQFF. CDR3 DNA sequence: TGCGCCAGCTTCCAACTAGCGGGAGGGAAAGATGAGCAGTTCTTC. Variable domain in full (rest from reference TRBV5-1 and TRBJ2-1): KAGVTQTPRYLIKTRGQQVTLSCSPISGHRSVSWYQQTPGQGLQFLFEYFSETQRNKGNFPGRFSGRQFSNSRSEMNVSTLELGDSALYLCASFQLAGGKDEQFFGPGTRLTVL.

In its sample, this clone was seen a few times. The chain joins TRBV6-4 to TRBJ1-5, with no clear D. Trimming removed 3 bases from V and 6 bases from J, with 9 bases in between. Germline V lookup: CDR1 MRHNA, CDR2 SNTAGT. The CDR3 is 13 residues long. CDR3: CASSERGTQPQHF. CDR3 nucleotides: TGTGCCAGCAGTGAACGGGGAACTCAGCCCCAGCATTTT.

V gene TRBV4-2 combines with J gene TRBJ2-7; 7 nucleotides line up with TRBD2. CDR3 size: 16 residues. Per the germline V gene, CDR1 is LGHNA and CDR2 is YNFKEQ. The J segment lost 3 bases and the V segment lost 0 bases, leaving 8 bases of the junction unmatched. In DNA form, the CDR3 reads TGTGCCAGCAGCCAAGAAGGGCTAGCGGAACGCTACGAGCAGTACTTC. Protein sequence: CASSQEGLAERYEQYF.

The chain has TRBV5-6 and TRBJ2-1; 7 positions match TRBD1. CDR1 and CDR2 (germline): SGHDT, YYEEEE. With 2 bases clipped from V and 4 bases from J, the junction kept 12 bases outside the gene matches. The CDR3 runs 17 residues. In DNA, the CDR3 is TGTGCCAGCAGCTTTCTTCTCACGGCAGGGGGTTACAATGAGCAGTTCTTC. Protein product: CASSFLLTAGGYNEQFF.

The chain links TRBV5-8 to TRBJ2-7, with TRBD2 matching over 15 bases. Germline V lookup: CDR1 SGHTS, CDR2 YDEGEE. The V segment lost 2 bases and the J segment 7 bases; nucleotides outside the gene matches: 16. The CDR3 spans 19 residues. This CDR3 is CASSFRTSGRASPQREQYF. The CDR3 nucleotides read TGTGCCAGCAGCTTCAGGACTAGCGGGAGGGCCTCCCCACAGCGTGAGCAGTACTTC. Filled out from reference TRBV5-8 and TRBJ2-7, the complete variable domain reads EAGVTQSPTHLIKTRGQQATLRCSPISGHTSVYWYQQALGLGLQFLLWYDEGEERNRGNFPPRFSGRQFPNYSSELNVNALELEDSALYLCASSFRTSGRASPQREQYFGPGTRLTVT.

J is TRBJ2-3 and V is TRBV18, with TRBD2 matching over 13 bases. Germline CDR1 reads KGHSH; CDR2 reads LQKENI. The CDR3 is 18 residues long. J gave up 3 bases and V 3 bases, and 9 bases lay outside the gene matches. The CDR3 bases are TGTGCCAGCTCACCTAGAACTAGCGGGAGGGCCGGGACAGATACGCAGTATTTT. It specifies CASSPRTSGRAGTDTQYF.

The V gene is TRBV6-1, the J gene TRBJ2-7, with D possibly being TRBD2 (6 bases). This CDR3 is 14 amino acids long. Germline CDR1 and CDR2: MNHNS and SASEGT. V was cut by 5 bases and J by 2 bases, with 13 bases left in between. The CDR3 here is CASSIAALTYEQYF. CDR3 coding DNA: TGTGCCAGCAGTATAGCGGCGTTAACCTACGAGCAGTACTTC.

The V and J genes are TRBV9 and TRBJ2-7; TRBD1 matches at 7 bases. There are 14 residues in the CDR3. Germline assignment: CDR1 SGDLS and CDR2 YYNGEE. J lost 4 bases, V lost 4 bases, and 8 bases had no gene match. The CDR3 sequence is CASSRTGNGYEQYF. The CDR3 nucleotides read TGTGCCAGCAGCCGGACAGGAAATGGGTACGAGCAGTACTTC.

This chain connects TRBV2 to TRBJ1-3; TRBD1 is a possible D gene (6 bases). V was trimmed by 6 bases and J by 3 bases, leaving 9 bases between them. This CDR3 comprises 13 residues. Germline loops: CDR1 SNHLY, CDR2 FYNNEI. The CDR3 here is CASRRDNGNTIYF. CDR3 sequence (DNA): TGTGCCAGCAGAAGGGACAATGGAAACACCATATATTTT.

The gene calls are TRBV6-6 and TRBJ2-3; 7 bases are a match to TRBD1. The germline V gene encodes CDR1 MNHNY and CDR2 SVGAGI (reference sequence). J lost 1 base, V lost 6 bases, and 7 bases had no gene match. The CDR3 has 15 residues. The CDR3 DNA reads as TGTGCCAGCAGACCCCGACAGGGAGGCACAGATACGCAGTATTTT. Translated, it gives CASRPRQGGTDTQYF.

The chain couples TRBV7-9 to TRBJ2-2, with a weak D call TRBD1 (6 bases). Germline values: CDR1 SEHNR, CDR2 FQNEAQ (reference sequence). This CDR3 comprises 15 residues. V lost 5 bases, J lost 1 base, and 11 bases lay in between. The chain's CDR3 is CASSVPGQNTGELFF. The CDR3 nucleotides are TGTGCCAGCAGCGTACCGGGACAGAACACCGGGGAGCTGTTTTTT.

The rearrangement joins TRBV19 to TRBJ2-1; possible D gene TRBD1, 7 bases. The V gene lost 1 base and the J gene lost 7 bases, with 17 bases spanning the gap. The CDR3 extends over 16 amino acids. Looked up from germline, CDR1 is LNHDA and CDR2 is SQIVND (reference sequence). This chain's CDR3 is CASSIGGGGVRNEQFF. The DNA for the CDR3 is TGTGCCAGTAGTATAGGAGGAGGGGGCGTGAGGAATGAGCAGTTCTTC.

This rearrangement joins TRBV6-5 to TRBJ2-5; 11 bases agree with TRBD1. The J call may be mistaken, given a closer DNA end match to TRBJ2-7. This CDR3 has 15 amino acids. From germline, CDR1 is MNHEY and CDR2 SVGAGI. CDR3 in DNA: TGTGCCAGCAGCTCCCCAGGGACAGGGGGTAACGAGCAGTACTTC. Its protein is CASSSPGTGGNEQYF.

The chain couples TRBV7-8 to TRBJ2-3; TRBD1 matches 10 bases. V shed 4 bases, J shed 2 bases, and the junction held 6 bases outside the gene matches. Germline assignment: CDR1 SGHVS and CDR2 FQNEAQ. This CDR3 spans 16 amino acids. The CDR3 sequence is CASSWGGTGDTDTQYF. In DNA form, the CDR3 reads TGTGCCAGCAGCTGGGGCGGGACAGGGGACACAGATACGCAGTATTTT.